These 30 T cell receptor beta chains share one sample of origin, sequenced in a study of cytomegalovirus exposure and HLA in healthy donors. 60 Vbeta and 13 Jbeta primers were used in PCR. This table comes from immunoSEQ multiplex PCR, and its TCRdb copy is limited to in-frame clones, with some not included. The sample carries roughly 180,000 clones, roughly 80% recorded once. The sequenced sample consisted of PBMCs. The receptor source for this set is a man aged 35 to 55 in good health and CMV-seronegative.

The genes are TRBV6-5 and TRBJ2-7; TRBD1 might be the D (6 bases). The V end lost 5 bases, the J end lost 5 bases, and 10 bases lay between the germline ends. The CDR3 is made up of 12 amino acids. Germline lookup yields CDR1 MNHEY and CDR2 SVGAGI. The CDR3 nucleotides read TGTGCCAGCAGTAAGAGGGACAACGAGCAGTACTTC. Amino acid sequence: CASSKRDNEQYF.

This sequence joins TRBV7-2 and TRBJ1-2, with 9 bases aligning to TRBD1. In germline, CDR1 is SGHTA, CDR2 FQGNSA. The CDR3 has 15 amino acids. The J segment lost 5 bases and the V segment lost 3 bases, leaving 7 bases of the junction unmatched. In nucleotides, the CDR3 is TGTGCCAGCAGCTTGGACGGGACAGGGACGTATGGCTACACCTTC. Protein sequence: CASSLDGTGTYGYTF.

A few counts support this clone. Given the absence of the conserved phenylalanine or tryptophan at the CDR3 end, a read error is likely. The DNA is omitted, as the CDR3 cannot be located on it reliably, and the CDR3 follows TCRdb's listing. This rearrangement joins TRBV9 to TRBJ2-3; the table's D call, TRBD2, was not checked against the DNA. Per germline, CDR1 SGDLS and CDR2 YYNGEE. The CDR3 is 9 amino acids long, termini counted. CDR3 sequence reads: CASSGGGRR.

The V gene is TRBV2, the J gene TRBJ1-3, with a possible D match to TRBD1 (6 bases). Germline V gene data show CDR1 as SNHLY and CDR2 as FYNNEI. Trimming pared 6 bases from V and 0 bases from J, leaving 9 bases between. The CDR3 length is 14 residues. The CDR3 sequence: CASRQGSSGNTIYF. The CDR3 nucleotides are TGTGCCAGCAGACAGGGCAGCTCTGGAAACACCATATATTTT.

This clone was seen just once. CDR3 amino acids: CASSLWTSGTSTDTQYF. CDR3 in DNA: TGTGCCAGCAGCTTGTGGACTAGCGGGACTAGCACAGATACGCAGTATTTT. The chain links TRBV14 to TRBJ2-3; 12 bases match TRBD2. Germline V gene lookup returns CDR1 SGHDN and CDR2 FVKESK. The CDR3 is 17 amino acids. Losses at the gene ends were 5 bases for V and 0 bases for J; bases not matched to a gene: 6. The entire variable domain, with the rest obtained from reference TRBV14 and TRBJ2-3, is as follows: EAGVTQFPSHSVIEKGQTVTLRCDPISGHDNLYWYRRVMGKEIKFLLHFVKESKQDESGMPNNRFLAERTGGTYSTLKVQPAELEDSGVYFCASSLWTSGTSTDTQYFGPGTRLTVL.

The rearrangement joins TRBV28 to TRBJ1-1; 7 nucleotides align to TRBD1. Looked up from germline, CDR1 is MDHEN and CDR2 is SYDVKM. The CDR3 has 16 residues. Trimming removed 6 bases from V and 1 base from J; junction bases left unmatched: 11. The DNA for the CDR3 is TGTGCCAGCAGCCCCACATTAGGGGGCAGGAACACTGAAGCTTTCTTT. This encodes CASSPTLGGRNTEAFF.

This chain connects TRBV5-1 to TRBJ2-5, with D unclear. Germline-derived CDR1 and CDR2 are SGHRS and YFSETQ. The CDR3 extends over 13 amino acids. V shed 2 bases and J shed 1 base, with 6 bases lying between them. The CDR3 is CASSFLGQETQYF. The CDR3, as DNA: TGCGCCAGCAGCTTTCTCGGCCAAGAGACCCAGTACTTC.

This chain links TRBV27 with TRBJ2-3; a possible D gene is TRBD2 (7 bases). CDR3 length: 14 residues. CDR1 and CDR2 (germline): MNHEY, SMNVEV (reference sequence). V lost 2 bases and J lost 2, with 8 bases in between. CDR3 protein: CASSLAGATDTQYF. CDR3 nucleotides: TGTGCCAGCAGTTTAGCGGGGGCCACAGATACGCAGTATTTT.

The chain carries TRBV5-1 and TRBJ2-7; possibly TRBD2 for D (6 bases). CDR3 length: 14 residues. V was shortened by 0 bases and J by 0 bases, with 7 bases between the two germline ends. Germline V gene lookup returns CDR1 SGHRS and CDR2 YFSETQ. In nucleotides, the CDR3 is TGCGCCAGCAGCTTGGCCGGGAGCTCCTACGAGCAGTACTTC. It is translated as CASSLAGSSYEQYF.

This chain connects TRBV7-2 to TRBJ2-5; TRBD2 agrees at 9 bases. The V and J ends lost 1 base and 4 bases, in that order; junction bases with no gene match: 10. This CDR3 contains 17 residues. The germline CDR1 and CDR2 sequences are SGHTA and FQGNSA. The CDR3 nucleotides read TGTGCCAGCAGCTTAGAGGGTCGGCTAGCGGGACGAGAGACCCAGTACTTC. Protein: CASSLEGRLAGRETQYF.

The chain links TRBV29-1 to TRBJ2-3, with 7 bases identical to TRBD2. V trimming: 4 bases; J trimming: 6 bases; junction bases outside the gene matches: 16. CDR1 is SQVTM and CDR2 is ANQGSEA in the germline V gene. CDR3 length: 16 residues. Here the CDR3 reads CSVAHRLWEGRDTQYF. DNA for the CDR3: TGCAGCGTTGCTCATAGGTTGTGGGAGGGACGGGATACGCAGTATTTT.

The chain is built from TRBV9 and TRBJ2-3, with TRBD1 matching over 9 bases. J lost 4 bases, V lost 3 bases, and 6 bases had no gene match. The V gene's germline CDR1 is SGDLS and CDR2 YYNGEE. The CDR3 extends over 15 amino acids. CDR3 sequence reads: CASSARQGGPDTQYF. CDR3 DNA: TGTGCCAGCAGCGCGAGACAGGGGGGGCCAGATACGCAGTATTTT.

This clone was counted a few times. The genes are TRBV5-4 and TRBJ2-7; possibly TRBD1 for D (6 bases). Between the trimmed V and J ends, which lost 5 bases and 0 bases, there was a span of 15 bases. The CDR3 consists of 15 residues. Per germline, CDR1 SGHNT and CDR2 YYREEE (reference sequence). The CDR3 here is CASRADRVSSYEQYF. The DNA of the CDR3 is TGTGCCAGCAGAGCGGACAGAGTAAGCTCCTACGAGCAGTACTTC.

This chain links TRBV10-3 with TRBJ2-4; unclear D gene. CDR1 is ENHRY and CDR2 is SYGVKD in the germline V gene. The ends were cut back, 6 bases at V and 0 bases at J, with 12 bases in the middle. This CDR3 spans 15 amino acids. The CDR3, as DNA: TGTGCCATCAGCCCTGGGCTTGTAGCCAAAAACATTCAGTACTTC. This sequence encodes CAISPGLVAKNIQYF.

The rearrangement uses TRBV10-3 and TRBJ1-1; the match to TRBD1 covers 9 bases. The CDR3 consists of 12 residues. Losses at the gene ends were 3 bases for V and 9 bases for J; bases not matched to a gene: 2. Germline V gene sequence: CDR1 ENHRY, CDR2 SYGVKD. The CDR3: CAISDGTGKAFF. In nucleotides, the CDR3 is TGTGCCATCAGTGACGGGACAGGGAAAGCTTTCTTT.

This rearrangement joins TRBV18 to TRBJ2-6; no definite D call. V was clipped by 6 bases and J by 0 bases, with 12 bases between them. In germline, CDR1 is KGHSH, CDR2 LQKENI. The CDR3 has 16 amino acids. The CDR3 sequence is CASSPNQVSGANVLTF. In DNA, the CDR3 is TGTGCCAGCTCTCCTAACCAGGTCTCTGGGGCCAACGTCCTGACTTTC.

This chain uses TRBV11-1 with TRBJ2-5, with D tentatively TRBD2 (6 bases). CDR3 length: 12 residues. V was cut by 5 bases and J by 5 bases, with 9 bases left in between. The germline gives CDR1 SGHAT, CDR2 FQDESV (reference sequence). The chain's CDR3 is CASSGGGETQYF. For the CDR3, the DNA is TGTGCCAGCAGCGGGGGAGGCGAGACCCAGTACTTC.

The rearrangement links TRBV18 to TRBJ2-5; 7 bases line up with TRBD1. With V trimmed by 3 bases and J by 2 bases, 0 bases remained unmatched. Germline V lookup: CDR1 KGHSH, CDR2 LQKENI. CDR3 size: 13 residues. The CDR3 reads CASSPGQQETQYF. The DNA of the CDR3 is TGTGCCAGCTCACCGGGACAGCAAGAGACCCAGTACTTC.

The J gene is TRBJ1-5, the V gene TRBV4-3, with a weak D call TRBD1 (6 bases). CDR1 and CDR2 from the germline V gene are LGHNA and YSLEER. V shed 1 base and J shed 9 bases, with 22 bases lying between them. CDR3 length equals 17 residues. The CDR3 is CASSQGFPPKQGRPQHF. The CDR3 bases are TGCGCCAGCAGCCAAGGATTTCCCCCGAAACAGGGTCGGCCCCAGCATTTT.

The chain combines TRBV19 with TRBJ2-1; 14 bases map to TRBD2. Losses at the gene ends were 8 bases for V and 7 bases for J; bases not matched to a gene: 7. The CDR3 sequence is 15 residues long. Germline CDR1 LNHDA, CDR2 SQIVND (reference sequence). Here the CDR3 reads CASCARTSGRNEQFF. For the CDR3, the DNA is TGTGCCAGTTGTGCCCGGACTAGCGGGAGGAATGAGCAGTTCTTC.

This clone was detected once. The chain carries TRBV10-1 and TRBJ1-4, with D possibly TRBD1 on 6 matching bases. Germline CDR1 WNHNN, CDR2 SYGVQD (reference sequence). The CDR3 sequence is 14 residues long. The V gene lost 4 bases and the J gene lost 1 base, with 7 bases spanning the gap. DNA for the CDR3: TGCGCCAGCAGTGGAGGGGGAACTAATGAAAAACTGTTTTTT. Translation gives CASSGGGTNEKLFF.

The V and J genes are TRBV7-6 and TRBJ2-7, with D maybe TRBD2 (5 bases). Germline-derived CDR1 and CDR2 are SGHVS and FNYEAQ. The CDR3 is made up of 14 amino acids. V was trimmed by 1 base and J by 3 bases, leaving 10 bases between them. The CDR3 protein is CASSLEDGVYEQYF. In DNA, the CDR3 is TGTGCCAGCAGCTTAGAGGACGGGGTCTACGAGCAGTACTTC.

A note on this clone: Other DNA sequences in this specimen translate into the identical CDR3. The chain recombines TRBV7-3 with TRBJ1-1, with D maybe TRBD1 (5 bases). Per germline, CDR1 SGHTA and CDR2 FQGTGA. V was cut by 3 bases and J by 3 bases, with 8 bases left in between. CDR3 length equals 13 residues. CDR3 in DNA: TGTGCCAGCAGCTTCGACAGAGACACTGAAGCTTTCTTT. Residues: CASSFDRDTEAFF.

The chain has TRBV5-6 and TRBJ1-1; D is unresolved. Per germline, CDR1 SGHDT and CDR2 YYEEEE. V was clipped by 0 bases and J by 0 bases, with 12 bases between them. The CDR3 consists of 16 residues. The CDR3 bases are TGTGCCAGCAGCTTGGCCGGCGGGGTCATGAACACTGAAGCTTTCTTT. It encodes CASSLAGGVMNTEAFF.

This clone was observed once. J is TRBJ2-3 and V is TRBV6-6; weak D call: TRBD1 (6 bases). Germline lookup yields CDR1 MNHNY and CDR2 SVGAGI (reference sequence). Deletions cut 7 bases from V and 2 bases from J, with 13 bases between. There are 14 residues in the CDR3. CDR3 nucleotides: TGTGCCAGCACCCAGGGGACGCCCACAGATACGCAGTATTTT. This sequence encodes CASTQGTPTDTQYF.

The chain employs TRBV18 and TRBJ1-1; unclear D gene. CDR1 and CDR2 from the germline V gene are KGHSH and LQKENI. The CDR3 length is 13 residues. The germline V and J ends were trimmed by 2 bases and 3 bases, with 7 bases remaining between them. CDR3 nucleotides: TGTGCCAGCTCACCAGATCGAGACACTGAAGCTTTCTTT. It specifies CASSPDRDTEAFF. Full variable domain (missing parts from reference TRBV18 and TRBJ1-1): NAGVMQNPRHLVRRRGQEARLRCSPMKGHSHVYWYRQLPEEGLKFMVYLQKENIIDESGMPKERFSAEFPKEGPSILRIQQVVRGDSAAYFCASSPDRDTEAFFGQGTRLTVV.

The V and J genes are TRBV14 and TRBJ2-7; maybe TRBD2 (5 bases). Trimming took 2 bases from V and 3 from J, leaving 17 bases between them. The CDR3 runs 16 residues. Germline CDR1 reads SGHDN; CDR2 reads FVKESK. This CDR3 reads CASSQSREIFFYEQYF. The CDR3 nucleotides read TGTGCCAGCAGCCAATCGAGGGAGATCTTTTTCTACGAGCAGTACTTC.

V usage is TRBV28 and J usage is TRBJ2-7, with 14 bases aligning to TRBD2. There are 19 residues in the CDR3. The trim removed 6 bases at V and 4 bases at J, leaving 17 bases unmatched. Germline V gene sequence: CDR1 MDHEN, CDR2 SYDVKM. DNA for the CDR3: TGTGCCAGCAGCCTCCAACCGGGACTAGCGGGAGTATCGTTGTACGAGCAGTACTTC. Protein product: CASSLQPGLAGVSLYEQYF.

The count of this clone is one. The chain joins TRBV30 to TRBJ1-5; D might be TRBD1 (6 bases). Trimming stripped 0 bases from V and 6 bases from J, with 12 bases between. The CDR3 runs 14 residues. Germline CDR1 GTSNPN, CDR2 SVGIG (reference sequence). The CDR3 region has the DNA TGTGCCTGGAGTGTAAGTCTAGGGGGTCAGCCCCAGCATTTT. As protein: CAWSVSLGGQPQHF.

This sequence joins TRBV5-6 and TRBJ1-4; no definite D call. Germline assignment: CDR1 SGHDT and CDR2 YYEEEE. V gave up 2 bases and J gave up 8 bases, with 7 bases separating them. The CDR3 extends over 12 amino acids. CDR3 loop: CASSLGREKLFF. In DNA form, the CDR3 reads TGTGCCAGCAGCTTAGGGAGGGAAAAACTGTTTTTT.